A single sample is the source of the 5 T cell receptor beta chains below, sequenced in a study of siplizumab effects on memory and regulatory T cells. TCRdb's table, derived via immunoSEQ multiplex PCR, lists solely in-frame clones and lacks some. The sample holds some 110,000 clones, roughly 94% seen once. Sequencing used non-Treg CD4+ T cells sorted from blood. The receptors stem from a human donor in good health.

J is TRBJ1-2 and V is TRBV5-6, with TRBD1 identical over 7 bases. The germline V gene encodes CDR1 SGHDT and CDR2 YYEEEE. This CDR3 contains 14 residues. The V and J ends lost 2 bases and 3 bases, in that order; junction bases with no gene match: 4. CDR3 DNA sequence: TGTGCCAGCAGCTTACAGGGGTTCGACTATGGCTACACCTTC. Translating it yields CASSLQGFDYGYTF.

The chain recombines TRBV18 with TRBJ1-1; D remains ambiguous. Per germline, CDR1 KGHSH and CDR2 LQKENI. This CDR3 is built from 13 residues. Trimming took 2 bases from V and 0 from J, leaving 4 bases between them. CDR3 region: CASSPAMNTEAFF. CDR3 coding DNA: TGTGCCAGCTCACCAGCCATGAACACTGAAGCTTTCTTT.

The CDR3 DNA follows: TGTGCCAGCAGCCCAAGAGTTTCCGGGGGAGGGCAGTACTTC. As protein: CASSPRVSGGGQYF. This sequence joins TRBV7-2 and TRBJ2-7; D might be TRBD2 (6 bases). V was clipped by 5 bases and J by 9 bases, with 20 bases between them. The CDR3 runs to 14 residues. The V gene's germline CDR1 is SGHTA and CDR2 FQGNSA.

This chain joins TRBV15 and TRBJ2-5; TRBD2 agrees at 8 bases. From germline, CDR1 is LNHNV and CDR2 YYDKDF (reference sequence). The CDR3 is made up of 13 amino acids. V lost 1 base, J lost 5 bases, and 0 bases stayed unmatched. As DNA, the CDR3 is TGTGCCACCAGCAGAGCGGGGGGGGAGACCCAGTACTTC. Translation gives CATSRAGGETQYF.

Only one count was recorded for this clone. V is TRBV25-1 and J is TRBJ1-5; possible D gene TRBD1, 5 bases. Trimming pared 3 bases from V and 9 bases from J, leaving 15 bases between. The CDR3 runs to 14 residues. CDR1 is MGHDK, CDR2 SYGVNS, per germline. The CDR3, as DNA: TGTGCCAGCAGTGACGCCCGGGGCCTGGGGCCCCAGCATTTT. The encoded protein is CASSDARGLGPQHF.